This T cell receptor beta chain was captured by sequencing in a study of technical replicates of blood from four donors. Germline CDR1 reads SGHNT; CDR2 reads YYREEE (reference sequence). This CDR3 is built from 18 residues. Trimming removed 4 bases at V and 1 base at J, with 23 bases between. Sequenced by immunoSEQ multiplex PCR; TCRdb stores in-frame clones only, minus some. The table lists tens of thousands of clones, about 90% of them singletons. The sequence was obtained from a human donor in good health. What was sequenced was T cells isolated from PBMCs. The V call is TRBV5-4, the J call TRBJ2-5, with no clear D. In nucleotides, the CDR3 is TGTGCCAGCAGCCCCTTACCCTTAGCCCGCGAGGTCCAAGAGACCCAGTACTTC. The encoded protein is CASSPLPLAREVQETQYF.